Sequencing of this T cell receptor beta chain was carried out in a study of blood T cell repertoires in COVID-19. At the level of the study: COVID-19 samples from acute and convalescent phases originated in the United States, Italy and Spain.

Per the original methods: Estimation of nucleated cell counts was performed using reference gene primer amplification. Libraries were prepared by immunoSEQ multiplex PCR; TCRdb keeps only in-frame clonotypes and omits some of them. The DNA was the basis for D and trimming; V, J and clone size are from that table. The sample includes 62,000 or so clones, approximately 81% seen only once; the top ten take 3.8%. V was clipped by 6 bases and J by 12 bases; unmatched bases: 10. The germline V gene encodes CDR1 LNHNV and CDR2 YYDKDF (reference sequence). This CDR3 region has 15 residues. Residents of 24 US areas, aged about 18 to 100 years, made up the participants. Participants' reported clinical history set cohort assignment.

The sample comprised PBMCs or T cells enriched from blood (not recorded which). The chain has TRBV15 and TRBJ2-1; 14 bases agree with TRBD2. This clonotype was sampled from a woman between 35 and 50 years old with acute COVID-19. Here the CDR3 reads CATSRGTSGSFRQFF. The CDR3 bases are TGTGCCACCAGTCGTGGGACTAGCGGGAGTTTTAGGCAGTTCTTC.